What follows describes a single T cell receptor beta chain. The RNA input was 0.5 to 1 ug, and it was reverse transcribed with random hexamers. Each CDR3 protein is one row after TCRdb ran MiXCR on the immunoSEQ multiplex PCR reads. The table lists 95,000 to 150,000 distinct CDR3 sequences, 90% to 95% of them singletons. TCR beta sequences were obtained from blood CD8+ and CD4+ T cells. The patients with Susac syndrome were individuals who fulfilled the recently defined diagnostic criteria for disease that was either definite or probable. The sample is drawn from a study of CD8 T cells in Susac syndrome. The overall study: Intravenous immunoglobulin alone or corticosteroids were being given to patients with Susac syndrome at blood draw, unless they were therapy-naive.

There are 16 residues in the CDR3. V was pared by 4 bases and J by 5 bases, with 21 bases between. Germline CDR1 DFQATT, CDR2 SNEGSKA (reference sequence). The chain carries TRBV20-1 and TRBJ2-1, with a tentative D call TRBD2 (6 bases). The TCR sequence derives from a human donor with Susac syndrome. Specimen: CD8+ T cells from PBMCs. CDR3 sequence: CSATLGGWELDNEQFF. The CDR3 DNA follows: TGCAGTGCTACCCTCGGGGGATGGGAGCTAGACAATGAGCAGTTCTTC.